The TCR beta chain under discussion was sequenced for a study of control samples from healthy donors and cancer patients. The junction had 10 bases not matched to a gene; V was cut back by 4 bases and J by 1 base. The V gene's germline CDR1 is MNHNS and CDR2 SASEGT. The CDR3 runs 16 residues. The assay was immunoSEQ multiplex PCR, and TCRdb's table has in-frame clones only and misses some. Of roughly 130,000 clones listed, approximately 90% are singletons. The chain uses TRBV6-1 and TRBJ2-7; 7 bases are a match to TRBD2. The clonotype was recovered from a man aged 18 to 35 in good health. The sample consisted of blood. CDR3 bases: TGTGCCAGCAGTGGCCGTGGGGGGGGGAGATCCTACGAGCAGTACTTC. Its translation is CASSGRGGGRSYEQYF.